One sample yielded the 24 T cell receptor beta chains listed below, sequenced in a study of Ad26.COV2.S vaccination and SARS-CoV-2 variants. Using immunoSEQ multiplex PCR, the repertoire was profiled, and TCRdb retains in-frame clones only, with some absent. The table includes 300,000 to 350,000 clones, 85% detected once. Treatment here: roughly 18 received Ad26.COV2.S at low or high dose, single or two shots; 5 received placebo; per-sample allocation not given. The study sampled participants on day 63 after the first vaccine or placebo injection. Sequenced material: peripheral blood, taken in a trial of Ad26.COV2.S vaccine versus placebo. The receptors here all came from a person between 18 and 65 years old who received the Ad26.COV2.S COVID-19 vaccine or a placebo.

The CDR3, as DNA: TGTGCCAGCAGCTTAGAAACCGGCTATAATTCACCCCTCCACTTT. Its protein is CASSLETGYNSPLHF. This chain uses TRBV7-9 with TRBJ1-6; D unclear. Germline V gene sequence: CDR1 SEHNR, CDR2 FQNEAQ (reference sequence). V shed 1 base and J shed 3 bases, with 7 bases lying between them. This CDR3 is built from 15 residues.

The rearrangement uses TRBV14 and TRBJ2-1; D is unresolved. Germline assignment: CDR1 SGHDN and CDR2 FVKESK. Between the trimmed V and J ends, which lost 2 bases and 5 bases, there was a span of 7 bases. This CDR3 spans 13 amino acids. Here the CDR3 reads CASSQFLNNEQFF. For the CDR3, the DNA is TGTGCCAGCAGCCAATTTTTGAACAATGAGCAGTTCTTC.

The chain is built from TRBV5-1 and TRBJ1-5, with 8 bases fitting TRBD1. The junction had 15 bases not matched to a gene; V was cut back by 2 bases and J by 5 bases. The CDR3 runs to 18 residues. Germline assignment: CDR1 SGHRS and CDR2 YFSETQ. The CDR3 is CASSLLPPTGADHQPQHF. The DNA of the CDR3 is TGCGCCAGCAGCTTACTCCCTCCGACAGGGGCCGACCATCAGCCCCAGCATTTT.

The genes are TRBV7-8 and TRBJ1-6; 7 bases align to TRBD1. The CDR3 loop spans 14 amino acids. V dropped 5 bases and J dropped 5; count of bases not matched to a gene: 3. Germline lookup yields CDR1 SGHVS and CDR2 FQNEAQ. The CDR3 here is CASSITGDNSPLHF. DNA for the CDR3: TGTGCCAGCAGCATAACAGGGGATAATTCACCCCTCCACTTT.

The rearrangement uses TRBV29-1 and TRBJ1-5; D ambiguous. The CDR3 loop spans 14 amino acids. Germline-derived CDR1 and CDR2 are SQVTM and ANQGSEA. Trimming removed 4 bases from V and 1 base from J, with 11 bases in between. The CDR3 DNA is TGCAGCGTTGGGGGAGTCGGCAGCAATCAGCCCCAGCATTTT. It specifies CSVGGVGSNQPQHF.

This clone appeared once. The identical CDR3 is also encoded by other nucleotide sequences in the sample. The V gene is TRBV5-1, the J gene TRBJ1-6; D is ambiguous. The V gene's germline CDR1 is SGHRS and CDR2 YFSETQ. Trimming took off 0 bases at V and 7 bases at J, with 5 bases between the two ends. The CDR3 extends over 13 amino acids. The CDR3 reads CASSLDSNSPLHF. In DNA, the CDR3 is TGCGCCAGCAGCTTGGATTCGAATTCACCCCTCCACTTT.

Here the CDR3 DNA reads TGCGCCAGCAGCCAAGATCAAAGACGCCACAATGAGCAGTTCTTC. It translates to CASSQDQRRHNEQFF. This chain links TRBV4-1 with TRBJ2-1; D ambiguous. V lost 0 bases, J lost 5 bases, and 11 bases lay in between. Germline values: CDR1 MGHRA, CDR2 YSYEKL. The CDR3 has 15 amino acids.

CDR3 in DNA: TGTGCCAGCAGTCCCACAGGGAGATCCTACGAGCAGTACTTC. Translated: CASSPTGRSYEQYF. V and J are TRBV27 and TRBJ2-7, with TRBD1 as a possible D gene (6 bases). Between the trimmed V and J ends, which lost 5 bases and 1 base, there was a span of 12 bases. CDR1 and CDR2 (germline): MNHEY, SMNVEV (reference sequence). This CDR3 region has 14 residues.

This chain uses TRBV28 with TRBJ1-3; TRBD1 matches 8 bases. This CDR3 spans 15 amino acids. The V segment lost 2 bases and the J segment 4 bases; nucleotides outside the gene matches: 4. Germline V lookup: CDR1 MDHEN, CDR2 SYDVKM. Here the CDR3 DNA reads TGTGCCAGCAGTTTAATATCAGGGGGCGGAAACACCATATATTTT. It yields the protein CASSLISGGGNTIYF.

This clone was seen only a few times. This chain connects TRBV24-1 to TRBJ1-5; 11 positions agree with TRBD1. V lost 3 bases and J lost 4; bases outside the gene matches: 1. The germline V gene has CDR1 KGHDR and CDR2 SFDVKD. There are 15 residues in the CDR3. In DNA, the CDR3 is TGTGCCACCAGTGATGGACAGGGGGCTAATCAGCCCCAGCATTTT. It specifies CATSDGQGANQPQHF.

CDR3 protein: CASSLRGREQFF. The CDR3 nucleotides are TGTGCCAGCAGTCTCAGGGGGCGTGAGCAGTTCTTC. V and J are TRBV6-5 and TRBJ2-1, with 8 bases fitting TRBD1. The CDR3 runs 12 residues. The V gene end was trimmed by 5 bases and the J gene end by 9 bases; junction bases not matched to a gene: 3. The germline CDR1 and CDR2 sequences are MNHEY and SVGAGI.

The V gene is TRBV24-1, the J gene TRBJ1-2, with a tentative D call TRBD1 (5 bases). Germline-derived CDR1 and CDR2 are KGHDR and SFDVKD. V was pared by 7 bases and J by 5 bases, with 16 bases between. The CDR3 covers 14 residues. The CDR3: CATSSPGTDYGYTF. The CDR3 coding sequence is TGTGCCACCAGCTCGCCCGGGACTGATTATGGCTACACCTTC.

V and J are TRBV2 and TRBJ2-3; TRBD2 agrees at 12 bases. The CDR3 is made up of 15 amino acids. Trimming cost V 7 bases and J 4 bases; bases outside gene matches: 6. Germline CDR1 is SNHLY and CDR2 is FYNNEI. This CDR3 is CASTQRTSGADTQYF. CDR3 DNA: TGTGCCAGCACCCAACGGACTAGCGGGGCAGATACGCAGTATTTT.

The rearrangement joins TRBV11-2 to TRBJ2-7; perhaps D is TRBD1 or TRBD2 (6 bases each). Per the germline V gene, CDR1 is SGHAT and CDR2 is FQNNGV. CDR3 size: 17 residues. Trimming left V 3 bases short and J 0 bases short, with 18 bases between. In DNA form, the CDR3 reads TGTGCCAGCAGCTTGGATAGAGGGGGGCTAGCCTCCTACGAGCAGTACTTC. Protein product: CASSLDRGGLASYEQYF.

This clone turned up a few times. This chain connects TRBV24-1 to TRBJ2-1; perhaps TRBD1 as D (6 bases). With 4 bases removed from V and 9 bases from J, the gap between germline ends came to 12 bases. This CDR3 comprises 13 residues. Germline V gives CDR1 KGHDR, CDR2 SFDVKD. CDR3 sequence (DNA): TGTGCCACCAGTGACCCCCAAGGGGGTGAGCAGTTCTTC. This sequence encodes CATSDPQGGEQFF.

The genes are TRBV18 and TRBJ1-6; D is perhaps TRBD1 (6 bases). V was pared by 3 bases and J by 6 bases, with 21 bases between. Looked up from germline, CDR1 is KGHSH and CDR2 is LQKENI. CDR3 length equals 18 residues. CDR3 region: CASSPMIGTRGGNSPLHF. The CDR3 nucleotides read TGTGCCAGCTCACCGATGATAGGGACTCGAGGGGGTAATTCACCCCTCCACTTT.

V is TRBV29-1 and J is TRBJ2-7, with D hard to call. Trimming removed 5 bases at V and 2 bases at J, with 7 bases between. The V gene's germline CDR1 is SQVTM and CDR2 ANQGSEA. The CDR3 spans 11 residues. In DNA, the CDR3 is TGCAGCGTTAAAGGTACCTACGAGCAGTACTTC. Translating gives CSVKGTYEQYF.

The V and J genes are TRBV7-2 and TRBJ1-6; 9 nucleotides agree with TRBD1. Germline V gene sequence: CDR1 SGHTA, CDR2 FQGNSA. This CDR3 comprises 15 residues. Trimming at V came to 1 base and at J to 8 bases, leaving 3 bases not matched to a gene. CDR3 loop: CASSLGGQGDSPLHF. The CDR3 nucleotides read TGTGCCAGCAGCTTAGGGGGACAGGGAGATTCACCCCTCCACTTT.

The chain carries TRBV4-1 and TRBJ1-4, with 9 bases matching TRBD1. The CDR3 consists of 16 residues. Trimming at V came to 4 bases and at J to 0 bases, leaving 3 bases not matched to a gene. Germline values: CDR1 MGHRA, CDR2 YSYEKL. CDR3 sequence reads: CASSRRQGATNEKLFF. DNA for the CDR3: TGCGCCAGCAGCCGTAGACAGGGGGCAACTAATGAAAAACTGTTTTTT.

A remark on this clone: Other nucleotide sequences in the sample specify the same CDR3. The J gene is TRBJ2-5, the V gene TRBV19; 8 bases fit TRBD2. J gave up 2 bases and V 3 bases, and 5 bases lay outside the gene matches. Germline V gene lookup returns CDR1 LNHDA and CDR2 SQIVND (reference sequence). The CDR3 has 15 residues. CDR3 DNA sequence: TGTGCCAGTAGTATCGGCGCGGGGGGACAAGAGACCCAGTACTTC. Translation gives CASSIGAGGQETQYF. The variable domain in full, with the rest retrieved from reference TRBV19 and TRBJ2-5, is DGGITQSPKYLFRKEGQNVTLSCEQNLNHDAMYWYRQDPGQGLRLIYYSQIVNDFQKGDIAEGYSVSREKKESFPLTVTSAQKNPTAFYLCASSIGAGGQETQYFGPGTRLLVL.

The chain uses TRBV6-5 and TRBJ2-5; 10 nucleotides match TRBD1. In germline, CDR1 is MNHEY, CDR2 SVGAGI. V dropped 0 bases and J dropped 3; count of bases not matched to a gene: 4. This CDR3 has 16 amino acids. In DNA form, the CDR3 reads TGTGCCAGCAGTTACTCCTTCGGGACAGGGGAAGAGACCCAGTACTTC. It encodes CASSYSFGTGEETQYF.

This clone was detected once. The chain employs TRBV18 and TRBJ2-5; TRBD1 aligns across 7 bases. CDR1 KGHSH and CDR2 LQKENI come from the germline V gene. The ends lost 0 bases at V and 5 bases at J; junction bases unmatched: 6. CDR3 size: 15 residues. As DNA, the CDR3 is TGTGCCAGCTCACCACCCACAGGGGTAGGGGAGACCCAGTACTTC. Translating gives CASSPPTGVGETQYF. Together with reference TRBV18 and TRBJ2-5, the CDR3 gives the full variable domain: NAGVMQNPRHLVRRRGQEARLRCSPMKGHSHVYWYRQLPEEGLKFMVYLQKENIIDESGMPKERFSAEFPKEGPSILRIQQVVRGDSAAYFCASSPPTGVGETQYFGPGTRLLVL.

As for this clone: This sequence may be a read error, since a much larger clone differs from it by one base. Additional DNA sequences in this sample encode the identical CDR3. V is TRBV25-1 and J is TRBJ1-2; no firm D call. Trimming pared 3 bases from V and 5 bases from J, leaving 4 bases between. In germline, CDR1 is MGHDK, CDR2 SYGVNS. The CDR3 has 11 residues. This CDR3 reads CASSENYGYTF. The CDR3 DNA reads TGTGCCAGCAGTGAGAATTATGGCTACACCTTC.

The count of this clone is one. The genes are TRBV5-6 and TRBJ2-3; the D gene is possibly TRBD1 (5 bases). This CDR3 has 13 amino acids. CDR1 is SGHDT, CDR2 YYEEEE, per germline. V was shortened by 4 bases and J by 6 bases, with 12 bases between the two germline ends. The CDR3 DNA reads TGTGCCAGCAGCCCGGAGACAGTCGATACGCAGTATTTT. It is translated as CASSPETVDTQYF. The whole variable domain, filled in from reference TRBV5-6 and TRBJ2-3, reads DAGVTQSPTHLIKTRGQQVTLRCSPKSGHDTVSWYQQALGQGPQFIFQYYEEEERQRGNFPDRFSGHQFPNYSSELNVNALLLGDSALYLCASSPETVDTQYFGPGTRLTVL.